This T cell receptor beta chain was documented in a study of shared clonotypes between healthy human individuals. Repertoires were generated with immunoSEQ multiplex PCR, while TCRdb's copy carries only in-frame clones and drops some. The sample has 660,000 or so clones, around 96% seen once; the top ten hold roughly 0.1%. Germline V CDR1 and CDR2: MNHNS, SASEGT. V shed 5 bases and J shed 0 bases, with 4 bases lying between them. The CDR3 contains 12 residues. Naive CD8 populations comprised CD45RO-negative cells positively selected for CCR7, excluding terminally differentiated effector memory CD45RA+ cells.

The clonotype was recovered from a woman in her 30s in good health. The rearrangement joins TRBV6-1 to TRBJ1-1; D not certain. What was sequenced was naive CD8+ T cells sorted from blood. The CDR3 DNA is TGTGCCAGCAGTCCTGTGAACACTGAAGCTTTCTTT. This sequence encodes CASSPVNTEAFF.